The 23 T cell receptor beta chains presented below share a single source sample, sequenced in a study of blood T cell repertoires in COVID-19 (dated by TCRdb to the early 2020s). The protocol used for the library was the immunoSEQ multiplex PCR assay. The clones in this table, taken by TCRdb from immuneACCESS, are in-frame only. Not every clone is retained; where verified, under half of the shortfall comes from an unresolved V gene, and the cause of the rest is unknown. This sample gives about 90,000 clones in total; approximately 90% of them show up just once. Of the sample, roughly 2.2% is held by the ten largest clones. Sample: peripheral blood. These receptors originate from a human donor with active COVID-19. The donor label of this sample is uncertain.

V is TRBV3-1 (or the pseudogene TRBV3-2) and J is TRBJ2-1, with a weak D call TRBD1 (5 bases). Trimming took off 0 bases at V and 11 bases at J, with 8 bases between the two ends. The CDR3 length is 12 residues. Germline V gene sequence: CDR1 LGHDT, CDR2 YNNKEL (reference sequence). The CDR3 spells CASSQEGRQQFF. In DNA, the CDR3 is TGTGCCAGCAGCCAAGAGGGGCGCCAGCAGTTCTTC.

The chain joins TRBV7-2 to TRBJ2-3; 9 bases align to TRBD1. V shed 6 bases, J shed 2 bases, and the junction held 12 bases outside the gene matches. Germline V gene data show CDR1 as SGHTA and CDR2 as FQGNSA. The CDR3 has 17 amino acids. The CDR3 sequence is CASRLPPGQGPTDTQYF. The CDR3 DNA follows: TGTGCCAGCAGGCTACCGCCGGGACAGGGTCCCACAGATACGCAGTATTTT.

CDR3 sequence: CASTREAVRDYGYTF. CDR3 in DNA: TGTGCCAGCACCCGAGAAGCGGTTAGAGACTATGGCTACACCTTC. The chain joins TRBV2 to TRBJ1-2; D uncertain. Germline V CDR1 and CDR2: SNHLY, FYNNEI. Trimming shortened V by 7 bases and J by 3 bases, and 18 bases separated the two germline ends. The CDR3 totals 15 residues.

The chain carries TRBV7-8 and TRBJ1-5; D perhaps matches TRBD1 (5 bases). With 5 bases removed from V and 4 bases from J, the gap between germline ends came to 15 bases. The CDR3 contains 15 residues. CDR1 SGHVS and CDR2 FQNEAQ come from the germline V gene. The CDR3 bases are TGTGCCAGCAGCACCATCGGGACTGGAAATCAGCCCCAGCATTTT. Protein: CASSTIGTGNQPQHF.

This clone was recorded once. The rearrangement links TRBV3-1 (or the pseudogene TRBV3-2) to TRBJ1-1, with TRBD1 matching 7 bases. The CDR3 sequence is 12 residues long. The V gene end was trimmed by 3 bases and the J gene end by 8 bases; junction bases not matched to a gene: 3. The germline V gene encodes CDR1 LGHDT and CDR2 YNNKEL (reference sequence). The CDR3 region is CASSQADREAFF. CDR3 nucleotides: TGTGCCAGCAGCCAGGCGGACAGGGAAGCTTTCTTT.

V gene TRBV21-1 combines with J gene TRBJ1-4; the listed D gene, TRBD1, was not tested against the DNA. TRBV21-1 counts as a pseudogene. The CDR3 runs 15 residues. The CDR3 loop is CASSKEIQLREKLFF. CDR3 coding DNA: TGTGCCAGCAGCAAAGAGATTCAACTCAGGGAAAAACTGTTTTTT.

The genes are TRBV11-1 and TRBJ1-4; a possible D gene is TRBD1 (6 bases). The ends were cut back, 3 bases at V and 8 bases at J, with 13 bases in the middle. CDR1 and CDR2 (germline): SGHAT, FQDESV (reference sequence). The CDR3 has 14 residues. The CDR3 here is CASSLVTTGEKLFF. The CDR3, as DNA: TGTGCCAGCAGCTTGGTAACTACAGGGGAAAAACTGTTTTTT.

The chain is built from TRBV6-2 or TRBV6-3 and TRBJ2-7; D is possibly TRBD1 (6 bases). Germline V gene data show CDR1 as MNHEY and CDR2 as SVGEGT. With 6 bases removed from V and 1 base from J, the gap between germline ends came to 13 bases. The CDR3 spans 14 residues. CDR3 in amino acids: CASSRGGNSYEQYF. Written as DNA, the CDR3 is TGTGCCAGCAGCCGAGGGGGAAATTCCTACGAGCAGTACTTC.

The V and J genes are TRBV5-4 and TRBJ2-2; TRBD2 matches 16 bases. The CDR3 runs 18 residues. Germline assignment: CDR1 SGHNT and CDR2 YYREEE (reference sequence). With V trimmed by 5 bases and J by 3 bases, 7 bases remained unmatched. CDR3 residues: CASRVRGLAGGHTGELFF. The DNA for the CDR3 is TGTGCCAGCAGGGTCAGGGGACTAGCGGGGGGGCACACCGGGGAGCTGTTTTTT. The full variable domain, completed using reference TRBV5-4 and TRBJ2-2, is ETGVTQSPTHLIKTRGQQVTLRCSSQSGHNTVSWYQQALGQGPQFIFQYYREEENGRGNFPPRFSGLQFPNYSSELNVNALELDDSALYLCASRVRGLAGGHTGELFFGEGSRLTVL.

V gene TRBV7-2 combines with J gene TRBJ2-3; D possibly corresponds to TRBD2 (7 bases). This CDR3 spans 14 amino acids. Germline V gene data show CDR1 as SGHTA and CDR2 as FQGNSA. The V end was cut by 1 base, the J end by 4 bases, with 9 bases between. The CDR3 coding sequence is TGTGCCAGCAGCTTAGGCGGGGGCTCAGATACGCAGTATTTT. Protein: CASSLGGGSDTQYF.

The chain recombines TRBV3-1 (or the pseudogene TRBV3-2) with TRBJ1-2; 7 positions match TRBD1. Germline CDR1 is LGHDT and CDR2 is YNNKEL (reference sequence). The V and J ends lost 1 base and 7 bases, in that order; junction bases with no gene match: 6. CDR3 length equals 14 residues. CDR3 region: CASSQGQGLSGYTF. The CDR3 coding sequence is TGTGCCAGCAGCCAAGGACAGGGATTGTCTGGCTACACCTTC.

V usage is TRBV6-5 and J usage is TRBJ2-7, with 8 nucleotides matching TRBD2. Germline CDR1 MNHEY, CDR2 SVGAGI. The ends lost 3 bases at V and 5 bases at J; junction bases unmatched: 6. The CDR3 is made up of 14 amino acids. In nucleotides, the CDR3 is TGTGCCAGCAGTTATGGAGCGGGGGCCCACGAGCAGTACTTC. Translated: CASSYGAGAHEQYF.

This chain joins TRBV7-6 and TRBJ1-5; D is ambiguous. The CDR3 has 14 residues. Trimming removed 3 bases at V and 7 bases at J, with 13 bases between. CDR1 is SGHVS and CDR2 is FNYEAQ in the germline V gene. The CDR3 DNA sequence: TGTGCCAGCAGCTTGGCCCCCCAGGTACAGCCCCAGCATTTT. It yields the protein CASSLAPQVQPQHF.

The CDR3 region is CASSLGRGNEKLFF. CDR3 coding DNA: TGTGCCAGCAGCTTAGGGCGGGGGAATGAAAAACTGTTTTTT. This sequence joins TRBV7-2 and TRBJ1-4, with D tentatively TRBD1 (5 bases). Germline CDR1 and CDR2: SGHTA and FQGNSA. The V gene lost 1 base and the J gene lost 5 bases, with 8 bases spanning the gap. The CDR3 length is 14 residues. Drawing the rest from reference TRBV7-2 and TRBJ1-4, the complete variable domain is GAGVSQSPSNKVTEKGKDVELRCDPISGHTALYWYRQSLGQGLEFLIYFQGNSAPDKSGLPSDRFSAERTGGSVSTLTIQRTQQEDSAVYLCASSLGRGNEKLFFGSGTQLSVL.

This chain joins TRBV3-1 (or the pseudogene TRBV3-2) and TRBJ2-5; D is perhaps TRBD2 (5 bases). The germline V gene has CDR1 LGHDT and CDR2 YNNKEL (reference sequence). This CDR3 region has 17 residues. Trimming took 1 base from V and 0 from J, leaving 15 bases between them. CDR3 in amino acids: CASSQAGVVAYQETQYF. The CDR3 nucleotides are TGTGCCAGCAGCCAAGCGGGTGTGGTAGCGTACCAAGAGACCCAGTACTTC.

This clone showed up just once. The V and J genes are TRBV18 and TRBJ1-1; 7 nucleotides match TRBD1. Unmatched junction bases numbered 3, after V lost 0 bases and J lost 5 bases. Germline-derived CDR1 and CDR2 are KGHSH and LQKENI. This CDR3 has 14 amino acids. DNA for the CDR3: TGTGCCAGCTCACCACCCTCGGGACAGACTGAAGCTTTCTTT. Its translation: CASSPPSGQTEAFF.

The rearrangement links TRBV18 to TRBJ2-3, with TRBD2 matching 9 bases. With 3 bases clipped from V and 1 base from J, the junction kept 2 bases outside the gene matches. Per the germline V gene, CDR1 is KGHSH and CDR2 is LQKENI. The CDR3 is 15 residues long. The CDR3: CASSPLAGGTDTQYF. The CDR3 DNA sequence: TGTGCCAGCTCACCGTTAGCGGGAGGCACAGATACGCAGTATTTT.

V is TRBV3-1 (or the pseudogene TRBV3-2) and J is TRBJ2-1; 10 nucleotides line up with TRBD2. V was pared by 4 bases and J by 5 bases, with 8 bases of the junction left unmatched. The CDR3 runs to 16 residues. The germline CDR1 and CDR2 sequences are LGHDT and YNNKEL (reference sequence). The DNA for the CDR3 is TGTGCCAGCAGCCGAGGAGTAGCGGGGGGAAACAATGAGCAGTTCTTC. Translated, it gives CASSRGVAGGNNEQFF.

CDR3 in amino acids: CASTRTDAYGYTF. In DNA form, the CDR3 reads TGTGCCAGCACCCGGACAGATGCTTATGGCTACACCTTC. The V call is TRBV6-6, the J call TRBJ1-2; tentatively, D is TRBD1 (6 bases). Trimming shortened V by 7 bases and J by 5 bases, and 14 bases separated the two germline ends. The CDR3 is 13 residues long. Germline CDR1 reads MNHNY; CDR2 reads SVGAGI (reference sequence).

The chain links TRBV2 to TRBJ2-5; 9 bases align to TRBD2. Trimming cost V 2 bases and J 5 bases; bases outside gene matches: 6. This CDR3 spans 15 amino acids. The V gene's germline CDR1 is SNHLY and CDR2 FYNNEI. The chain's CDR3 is CASSEYSGGGETQYF. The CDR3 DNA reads TGTGCCAGCAGTGAATATAGCGGGGGAGGCGAGACCCAGTACTTC.

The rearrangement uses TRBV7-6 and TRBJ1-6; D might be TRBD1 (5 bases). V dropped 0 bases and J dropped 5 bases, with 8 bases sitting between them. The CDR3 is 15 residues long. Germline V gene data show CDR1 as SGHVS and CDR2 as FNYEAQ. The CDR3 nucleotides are TGTGCCAGCAGCTTAGCGTCGGGGGATAATTCACCCCTCCACTTT. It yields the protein CASSLASGDNSPLHF.

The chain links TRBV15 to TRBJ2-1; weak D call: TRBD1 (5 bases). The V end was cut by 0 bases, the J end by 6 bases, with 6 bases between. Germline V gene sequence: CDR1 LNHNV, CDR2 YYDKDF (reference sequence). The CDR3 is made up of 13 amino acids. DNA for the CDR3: TGTGCCACCAGCAGAGATCAGGGCAATGAGCAGTTCTTC. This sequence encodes CATSRDQGNEQFF.

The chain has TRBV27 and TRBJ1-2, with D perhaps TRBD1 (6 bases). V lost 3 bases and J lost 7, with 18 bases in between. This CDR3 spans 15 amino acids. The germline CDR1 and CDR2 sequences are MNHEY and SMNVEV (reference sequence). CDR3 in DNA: TGTGCCAGCAGTTTTGGGGCAGGGGATTTTGGTGGCTACACCTTC. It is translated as CASSFGAGDFGGYTF.